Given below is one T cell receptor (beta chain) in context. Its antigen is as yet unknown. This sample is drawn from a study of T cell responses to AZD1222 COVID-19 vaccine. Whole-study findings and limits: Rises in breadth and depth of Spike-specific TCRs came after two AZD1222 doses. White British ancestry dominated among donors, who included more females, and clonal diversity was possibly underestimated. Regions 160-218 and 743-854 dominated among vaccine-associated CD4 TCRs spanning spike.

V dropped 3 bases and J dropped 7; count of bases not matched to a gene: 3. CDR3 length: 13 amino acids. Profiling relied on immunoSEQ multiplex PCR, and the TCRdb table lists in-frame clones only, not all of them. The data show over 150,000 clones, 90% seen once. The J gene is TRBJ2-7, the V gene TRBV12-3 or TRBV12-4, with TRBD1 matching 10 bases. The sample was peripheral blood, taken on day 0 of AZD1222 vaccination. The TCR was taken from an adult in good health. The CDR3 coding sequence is TGTGCCAGCAGTTTCGACAGGGGGCAAGAGCAGTACTTC. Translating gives CASSFDRGQEQYF.